This TCR beta chain was recorded in a study of beta chain features in type 1 diabetes. Reverse transcribing all isolated RNA meant expressed TCRB transcripts were sequenced. Clones were sequenced by immunoSEQ multiplex PCR, and TCRdb holds only the in-frame ones, with some missing. The sample comprises hundreds of thousands of clones, roughly 13% of which are singletons, and less than 0.025% rests with the top ten. Whole-study findings and limits: All four CD4+ subsets of Type 1 diabetes patients contained TCRB CDR3s that were moderately but significantly shorter.

CDR1 and CDR2 from the germline V gene are GTSNPN and SVGIG (reference sequence). V lost 2 bases and J lost 2, with 4 bases in between. The CDR3 spans 11 residues. This clone was seen more than once but under ten times. Its matching antigen is unknown. Other DNA sequences in the sample encode the same CDR3. This chain uses TRBV30 with TRBJ2-7; D gene unclear. The TCR sequence derives from a man aged 18 to 35 with type 1 diabetes. The source material was naive CD4+ T cells from blood. The CDR3 bases are TGTGCCTGGAGTTCTCCCTACGAGCAGTACTTC. Protein: CAWSSPYEQYF.